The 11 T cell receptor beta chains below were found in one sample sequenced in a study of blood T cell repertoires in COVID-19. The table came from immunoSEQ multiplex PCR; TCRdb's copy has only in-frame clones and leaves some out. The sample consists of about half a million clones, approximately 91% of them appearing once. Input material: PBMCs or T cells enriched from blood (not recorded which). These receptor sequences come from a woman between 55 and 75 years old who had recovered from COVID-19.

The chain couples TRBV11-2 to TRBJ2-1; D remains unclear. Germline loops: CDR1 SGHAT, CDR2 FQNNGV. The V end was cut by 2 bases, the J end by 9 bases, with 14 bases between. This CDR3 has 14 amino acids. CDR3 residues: CASSLYDTAGEQFF. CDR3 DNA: TGTGCCAGCAGCTTATATGACACAGCCGGTGAGCAGTTCTTC.

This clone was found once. In DNA, the CDR3 is TGTGCCAGCAGCCCCCGGACAGGGGAAGGCTATGGCTACACCTTC. This translates into CASSPRTGEGYGYTF. This chain joins TRBV7-8 and TRBJ1-2, with 9 bases that match TRBD1. The germline gives CDR1 SGHVS, CDR2 FQNEAQ. Losses at the gene ends were 5 bases for V and 4 bases for J; bases not matched to a gene: 8. CDR3 length equals 15 residues.

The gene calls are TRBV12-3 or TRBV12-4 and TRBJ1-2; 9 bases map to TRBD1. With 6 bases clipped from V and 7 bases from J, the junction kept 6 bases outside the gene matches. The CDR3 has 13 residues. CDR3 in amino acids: CASRAGTGTGYTF. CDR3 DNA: TGTGCCAGCAGGGCCGGGACAGGGACTGGCTACACCTTC.

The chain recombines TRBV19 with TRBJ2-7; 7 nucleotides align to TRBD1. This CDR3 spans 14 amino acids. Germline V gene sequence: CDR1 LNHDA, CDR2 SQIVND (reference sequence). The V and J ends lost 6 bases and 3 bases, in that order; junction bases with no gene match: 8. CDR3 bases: TGTGCCAGTAGATCCCGAGACAGGGTCTACGAGCAGTACTTC. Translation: CASRSRDRVYEQYF. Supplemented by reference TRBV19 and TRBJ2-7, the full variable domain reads DGGITQSPKYLFRKEGQNVTLSCEQNLNHDAMYWYRQDPGQGLRLIYYSQIVNDFQKGDIAEGYSVSREKKESFPLTVTSAQKNPTAFYLCASRSRDRVYEQYFGPGTRLTVT.

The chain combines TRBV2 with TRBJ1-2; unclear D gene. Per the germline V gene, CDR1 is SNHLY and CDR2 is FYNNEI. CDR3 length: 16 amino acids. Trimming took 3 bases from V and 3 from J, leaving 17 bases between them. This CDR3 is CASSEPERVGYYGYTF. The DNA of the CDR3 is TGTGCCAGCAGTGAGCCCGAGAGGGTCGGGTACTATGGCTACACCTTC.

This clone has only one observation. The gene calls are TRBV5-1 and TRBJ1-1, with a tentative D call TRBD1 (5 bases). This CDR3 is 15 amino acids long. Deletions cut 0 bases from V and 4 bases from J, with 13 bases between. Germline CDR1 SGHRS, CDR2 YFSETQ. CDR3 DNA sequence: TGCGCCAGCAGCTTGGAGGCAGGGAGGGCCACTGAAGCTTTCTTT. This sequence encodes CASSLEAGRATEAFF.

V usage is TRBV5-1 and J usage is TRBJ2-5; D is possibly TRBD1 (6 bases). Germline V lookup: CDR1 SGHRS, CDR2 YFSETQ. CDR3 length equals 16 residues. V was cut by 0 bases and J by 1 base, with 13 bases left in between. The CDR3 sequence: CASSLEGDRLQETQYF. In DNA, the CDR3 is TGCGCCAGCAGCTTGGAAGGAGACAGGCTCCAAGAGACCCAGTACTTC.

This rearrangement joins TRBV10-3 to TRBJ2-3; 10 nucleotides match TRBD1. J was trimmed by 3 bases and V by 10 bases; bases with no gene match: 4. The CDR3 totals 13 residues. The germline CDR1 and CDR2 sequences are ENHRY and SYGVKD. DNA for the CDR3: TGTGCCACCAGACAGGGGGCTACAGATACGCAGTATTTT. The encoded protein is CATRQGATDTQYF.

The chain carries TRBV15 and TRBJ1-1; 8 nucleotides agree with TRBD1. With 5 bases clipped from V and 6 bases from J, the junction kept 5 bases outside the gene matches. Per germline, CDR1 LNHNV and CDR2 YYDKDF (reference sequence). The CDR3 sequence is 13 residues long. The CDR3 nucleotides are TGTGCCACCAGCGCAGGGGGCGCCTCTGAAGCTTTCTTT. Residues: CATSAGGASEAFF.

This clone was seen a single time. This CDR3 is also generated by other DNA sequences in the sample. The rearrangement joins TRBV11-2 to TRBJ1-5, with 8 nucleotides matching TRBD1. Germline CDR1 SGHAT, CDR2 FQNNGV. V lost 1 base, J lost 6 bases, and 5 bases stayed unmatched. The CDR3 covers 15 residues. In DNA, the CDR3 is TGTGCCAGCAGCTTAGGACCAGGGGGCGTTCAGCCCCAGCATTTT. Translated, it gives CASSLGPGGVQPQHF. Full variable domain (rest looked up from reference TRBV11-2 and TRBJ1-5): EAGVAQSPRYKIIEKRQSVAFWCNPISGHATLYWYQQILGQGPKLLIQFQNNGVVDDSQLPKDRFSAERLKGVDSTLKIQPAKLEDSAVYLCASSLGPGGVQPQHFGDGTRLSIL.

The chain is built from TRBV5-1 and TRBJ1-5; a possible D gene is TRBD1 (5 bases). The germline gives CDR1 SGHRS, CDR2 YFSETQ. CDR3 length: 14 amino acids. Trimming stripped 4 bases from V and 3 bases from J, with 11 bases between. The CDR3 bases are TGCGCCAGCAGCCTCGGGGGGTTCAATCAGCCCCAGCATTTT. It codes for CASSLGGFNQPQHF.